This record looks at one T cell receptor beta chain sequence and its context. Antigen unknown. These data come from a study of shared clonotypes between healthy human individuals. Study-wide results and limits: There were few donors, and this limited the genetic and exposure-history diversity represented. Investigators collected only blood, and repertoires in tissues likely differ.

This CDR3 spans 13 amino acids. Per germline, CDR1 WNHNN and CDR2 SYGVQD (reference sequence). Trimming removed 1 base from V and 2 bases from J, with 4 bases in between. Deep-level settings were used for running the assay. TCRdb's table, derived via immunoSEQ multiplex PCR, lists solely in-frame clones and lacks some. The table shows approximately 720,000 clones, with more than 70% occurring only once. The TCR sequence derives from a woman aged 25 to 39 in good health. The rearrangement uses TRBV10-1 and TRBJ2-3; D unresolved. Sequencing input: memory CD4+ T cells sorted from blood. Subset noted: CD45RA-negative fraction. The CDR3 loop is CASSEFSTDTQYF. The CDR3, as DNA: TGCGCCAGCAGTGAGTTCTCCACAGATACGCAGTATTTT.